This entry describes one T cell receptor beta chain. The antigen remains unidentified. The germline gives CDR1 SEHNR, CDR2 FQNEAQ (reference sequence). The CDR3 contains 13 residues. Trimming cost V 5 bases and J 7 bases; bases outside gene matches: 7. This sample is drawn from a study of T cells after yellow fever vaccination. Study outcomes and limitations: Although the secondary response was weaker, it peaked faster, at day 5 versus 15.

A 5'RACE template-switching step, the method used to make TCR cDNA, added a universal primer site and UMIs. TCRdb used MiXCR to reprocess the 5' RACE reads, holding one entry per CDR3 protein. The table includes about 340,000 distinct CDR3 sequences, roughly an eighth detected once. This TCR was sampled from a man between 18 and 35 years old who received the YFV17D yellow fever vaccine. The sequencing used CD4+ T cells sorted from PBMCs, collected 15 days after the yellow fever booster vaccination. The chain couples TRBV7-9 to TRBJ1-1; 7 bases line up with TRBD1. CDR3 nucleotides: TGTGCCAGCAGCGACAGCAGGGGGTATGAAGCTTTCTTT. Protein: CASSDSRGYEAFF.